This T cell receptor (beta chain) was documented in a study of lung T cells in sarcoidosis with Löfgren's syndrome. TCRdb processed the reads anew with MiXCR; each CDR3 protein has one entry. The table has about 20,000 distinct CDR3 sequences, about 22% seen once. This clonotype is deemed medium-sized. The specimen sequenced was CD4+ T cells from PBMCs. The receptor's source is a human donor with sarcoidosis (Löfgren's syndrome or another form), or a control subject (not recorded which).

CDR3 DNA: TGTGCCAGCAGCCCAGGACTAGCACACCTTTTCTTC. Encoded protein: CASSPGLAHLFF. The chain is built from TRBV7-2 and TRBJ2-1, with 8 bases lining up with TRBD2. This CDR3 is 12 amino acids long. Per the germline V gene, CDR1 is SGHTA and CDR2 is FQGNSA. Trimming cost V 5 bases and J 16 bases; bases outside gene matches: 10.